The 27 T cell receptor beta chains below come from one sample, sequenced in a study of OX40 agonist ivuxolimab in advanced cancers. Method: immunoSEQ multiplex PCR; TCRdb's copy keeps in-frame clones and lacks some. Among about 80,000 clones listed, roughly 88% were seen once. Source: CD4+ or CD8+ T cells sorted from blood, taken in a trial of the OX40 agonist ivuxolimab. The receptors shown here come from an adult with an advanced solid tumor such as melanoma, head and neck, liver or kidney cancer.

This clone occurred a few times. The chain has TRBV28 and TRBJ1-2, with 9 positions matching TRBD1. Germline CDR1 and CDR2: MDHEN and SYDVKM. The CDR3 totals 13 residues. The ends lost 6 bases at V and 8 bases at J; junction bases unmatched: 7. DNA for the CDR3: TGTGCCAGCAGATCAGGACAGGGGTACGGCTACACCTTC. Protein sequence: CASRSGQGYGYTF.

V usage is TRBV5-4 and J usage is TRBJ1-2, with 8 bases lining up with TRBD1. V shed 4 bases and J 1 base; nucleotides not matched to a gene: 6. This CDR3 region has 15 residues. The germline V gene encodes CDR1 SGHNT and CDR2 YYREEE (reference sequence). This CDR3 is CASSRPGQVNYGYTF. The CDR3 DNA reads TGTGCCAGCAGCAGGCCGGGACAGGTTAACTATGGCTACACCTTC.

This chain links TRBV6-1 with TRBJ1-5; D perhaps matches TRBD1 (6 bases). Trimming removed 1 base at V and 7 bases at J, with 14 bases between. From germline, CDR1 is MNHNS and CDR2 SASEGT. This CDR3 spans 15 amino acids. The CDR3 DNA follows: TGTGCCAGCAGTGAAGGACAGGTTCCATGGCAGCCCCAGCATTTT. It encodes CASSEGQVPWQPQHF.

The chain combines TRBV25-1 with TRBJ2-3; 11 nucleotides agree with TRBD2. Germline V gene sequence: CDR1 MGHDK, CDR2 SYGVNS. V was pared by 0 bases and J by 4 bases, with 3 bases of the junction left unmatched. This CDR3 is 16 amino acids long. The CDR3 sequence: CASSEYLAGGADTQYF. Written as DNA, the CDR3 is TGTGCCAGCAGTGAATATCTAGCGGGGGGTGCAGATACGCAGTATTTT.

The chain carries TRBV7-2 and TRBJ1-2; TRBD1 agrees at 7 bases. Trimming removed 2 bases from V and 2 bases from J; junction bases left unmatched: 5. The CDR3 has 15 residues. The germline V gene has CDR1 SGHTA and CDR2 FQGNSA. The CDR3 here is CASSLRQGGNYGYTF. The CDR3 bases are TGTGCCAGCAGCTTACGACAGGGAGGGAACTATGGCTACACCTTC. Variable domain in full (rest from reference TRBV7-2 and TRBJ1-2): GAGVSQSPSNKVTEKGKDVELRCDPISGHTALYWYRQSLGQGLEFLIYFQGNSAPDKSGLPSDRFSAERTGGSVSTLTIQRTQQEDSAVYLCASSLRQGGNYGYTFGSGTRLTVV.

This chain joins TRBV27 and TRBJ1-2; D gene uncertain. Trimming took 2 bases from V and 4 from J, leaving 14 bases between them. The length of the CDR3 is 15 residues. Germline CDR1 is MNHEY and CDR2 is SMNVEV (reference sequence). The CDR3 reads CASSLRWGLGYGYTF. In DNA, the CDR3 is TGTGCCAGCAGTTTAAGATGGGGTCTCGGCTATGGCTACACCTTC.

The CDR3 nucleotides read TGTGCCAGCAGTGAACTGGGGGGCGCGAGCTATGGCTACACCTTC. It codes for CASSELGGASYGYTF. This rearrangement joins TRBV6-1 to TRBJ1-2; perhaps TRBD1 as D (6 bases). The germline V gene encodes CDR1 MNHNS and CDR2 SASEGT. V gave up 2 bases and J gave up 4 bases, with 14 bases separating them. The CDR3 totals 15 residues.

The chain uses TRBV7-9 and TRBJ2-7, with 8 positions matching TRBD1. In germline, CDR1 is SEHNR, CDR2 FQNEAQ (reference sequence). The CDR3 runs 14 residues. Trimming removed 5 bases from V and 2 bases from J; junction bases left unmatched: 5. CDR3 protein: CASSRQGATYEQYF. CDR3 sequence (DNA): TGTGCCAGCAGCCGGCAGGGGGCGACCTACGAGCAGTACTTC.

V usage is TRBV11-3 and J usage is TRBJ2-2; TRBD2 might be the D (6 bases). This CDR3 is built from 18 residues. The ends were cut back, 0 bases at V and 5 bases at J, with 19 bases in the middle. Per the germline V gene, CDR1 is SGHNT and CDR2 is YENEEA. CDR3 residues: CASSLDGGSAGVTGELFF. In DNA, the CDR3 is TGTGCCAGCAGCTTAGACGGAGGGTCGGCGGGTGTGACCGGGGAGCTGTTTTTT.

The genes are TRBV28 and TRBJ2-7; tentatively, D is TRBD2 (5 bases). There are 13 residues in the CDR3. Trimming removed 10 bases from V and 4 bases from J, with 17 bases in between. The germline V gene has CDR1 MDHEN and CDR2 SYDVKM. CDR3 loop: CAIARDSEYEQYF. CDR3 bases: TGTGCCATCGCGAGGGATTCCGAATACGAGCAGTACTTC. The whole variable domain, remainder taken from reference TRBV28 and TRBJ2-7, is DVKVTQSSRYLVKRTGEKVFLECVQDMDHENMFWYRQDPGLGLRLIYFSYDVKMKEKGDIPEGYSVSREKKERFSLILESASTNQTSMYLCAIARDSEYEQYFGPGTRLTVT.

This chain uses TRBV19 with TRBJ1-1, with D unresolved. The CDR3 covers 13 residues. Trimming took off 6 bases at V and 4 bases at J, with 12 bases between the two ends. Per germline, CDR1 LNHDA and CDR2 SQIVND (reference sequence). Here the CDR3 reads CASSRSPGTEAFF. In DNA form, the CDR3 reads TGTGCCAGTAGCCGTTCTCCCGGCACTGAAGCTTTCTTT.

The genes are TRBV12-5 and TRBJ2-1, with 11 nucleotides matching TRBD2. Trimming took 1 base from V and 8 from J; bases not matched to a gene: 7. Per the germline V gene, CDR1 is LGHNT and CDR2 is FRNRAP. The CDR3 is 16 amino acids. This CDR3 is CASGLGLAGTDDEQFF. The CDR3 coding sequence is TGTGCTAGTGGTTTGGGACTAGCGGGGACGGACGATGAGCAGTTCTTC.

The chain carries TRBV11-3 and TRBJ2-3; D remains unclear. Germline V gene sequence: CDR1 SGHNT, CDR2 YENEEA. The V gene lost 5 bases and the J gene lost 7 bases, with 16 bases spanning the gap. CDR3 length equals 14 residues. The CDR3 reads CASSPPGRLHTQYF. The DNA of the CDR3 is TGTGCCAGCAGCCCTCCAGGCCGCCTACATACGCAGTATTTT.

The chain employs TRBV6-1 and TRBJ2-5, with TRBD2 as a possible D gene (5 bases). CDR1 is MNHNS, CDR2 SASEGT, per germline. The CDR3 sequence is 13 residues long. V gave up 7 bases and J gave up 8 bases, with 17 bases separating them. The DNA of the CDR3 is TGTGCCAGCATCCTGGACTTTGGAGGAACCCAGTACTTC. It is translated as CASILDFGGTQYF.

This chain joins TRBV28 and TRBJ1-5; D is perhaps TRBD1 (5 bases). CDR1 and CDR2 (germline): MDHEN, SYDVKM. V lost 5 bases and J lost 4, with 9 bases in between. This CDR3 spans 13 amino acids. The CDR3 protein is CASSQGLNQPQHF. The CDR3 nucleotides are TGTGCCAGCAGTCAGGGTCTTAATCAGCCCCAGCATTTT.

The V call is TRBV7-4, the J call TRBJ1-3; the D gene is possibly TRBD1 (5 bases). Looked up from germline, CDR1 is SGHVT and CDR2 is SQSDAQ. Trimming stripped 1 base from V and 14 bases from J, with 15 bases between. The CDR3 has 13 residues. CDR3 bases: TGTGCCAGCAGCTTAGAAGGTCAGGGCGTCGTATATTTT. Translating gives CASSLEGQGVVYF.

The V call is TRBV6-5, the J call TRBJ1-2; maybe TRBD1 (5 bases). Germline CDR1 MNHEY, CDR2 SVGAGI. The V end was cut by 5 bases, the J end by 2 bases, with 9 bases between. This CDR3 contains 13 residues. CDR3 sequence (DNA): TGTGCCAGCAGTGACAGCGTAAACTATGGCTACACCTTC. Translated, it gives CASSDSVNYGYTF.

V gene TRBV7-9 combines with J gene TRBJ2-7, with D hard to call. Germline V gives CDR1 SEHNR, CDR2 FQNEAQ (reference sequence). There are 15 residues in the CDR3. Trimming pared 2 bases from V and 3 bases from J, leaving 14 bases between. Here the CDR3 DNA reads TGTGCCAGCAGCTTATTAAGTTCTACCTACTACGAGCAGTACTTC. This gives the protein CASSLLSSTYYEQYF. The whole variable domain, remainder taken from reference TRBV7-9 and TRBJ2-7, is DTGVSQNPRHKITKRGQNVTFRCDPISEHNRLYWYRQTLGQGPEFLTYFQNEAQLEKSRLLSDRFSAERPKGSFSTLEIQRTEQGDSAMYLCASSLLSSTYYEQYFGPGTRLTVT.

V and J are TRBV28 and TRBJ2-7, with a weak D call TRBD1 (6 bases). CDR3 length: 13 residues. Trimming shortened V by 6 bases and J by 7 bases, and 16 bases separated the two germline ends. Germline values: CDR1 MDHEN, CDR2 SYDVKM. Here the CDR3 reads CASSQATTGEQYF. DNA for the CDR3: TGTGCCAGCAGCCAGGCAACTACAGGGGAGCAGTACTTC.

This chain links TRBV27 with TRBJ1-4; D is ambiguous. The germline V gene encodes CDR1 MNHEY and CDR2 SMNVEV (reference sequence). CDR3 length equals 14 residues. The germline V and J ends were trimmed by 5 bases and 7 bases, with 14 bases remaining between them. The CDR3 is CASSKTGKGEKLFF. CDR3 coding DNA: TGTGCCAGCAGTAAGACGGGAAAGGGTGAAAAACTGTTTTTT.

The rearrangement uses TRBV29-1 and TRBJ2-5; D is unresolved. The germline gives CDR1 SQVTM, CDR2 ANQGSEA. The CDR3 has 13 residues. V shed 6 bases and J shed 4 bases, with 15 bases lying between them. The CDR3 region has the DNA TGCAGCGTGATATTTCGGTCGGGAGAGACCCAGTACTTC. This encodes CSVIFRSGETQYF.

The J gene is TRBJ2-6, the V gene TRBV11-3; D remains unclear. The V gene lost 5 bases and the J gene lost 12 bases, with 11 bases spanning the gap. Germline-derived CDR1 and CDR2 are SGHNT and YENEEA. The CDR3 is 12 residues long. CDR3 region: CASSPSHVVLTF. The CDR3 DNA sequence: TGTGCCAGCAGCCCGAGTCATGTCGTCCTGACTTTC.

The chain uses TRBV28 and TRBJ1-2, with D perhaps TRBD1 (6 bases). Trimming took 6 bases from V and 8 from J, leaving 16 bases between them. CDR1 MDHEN and CDR2 SYDVKM come from the germline V gene. The CDR3 has 13 residues. The CDR3 loop reads CASSQGSFWGYTF. The CDR3 bases are TGTGCCAGCAGCCAGGGGTCTTTCTGGGGCTACACCTTC.

This sequence joins TRBV2 and TRBJ1-2; D might be TRBD1 (5 bases). This CDR3 has 13 residues. Looked up from germline, CDR1 is SNHLY and CDR2 is FYNNEI. Trimming took 5 bases from V and 7 from J, leaving 14 bases between them. CDR3 region: CASSSQGITGYTF. CDR3 coding DNA: TGTGCCAGCAGTTCTCAGGGTATCACTGGCTACACCTTC. Full variable domain (remainder filled in from reference TRBV2 and TRBJ1-2): EPEVTQTPSHQVTQMGQEVILRCVPISNHLYFYWYRQILGQKVEFLVSFYNNEISEKSEIFDDQFSVERPDGSNFTLKIRSTKLEDSAMYFCASSSQGITGYTFGSGTRLTVV.

The rearrangement uses TRBV5-1 and TRBJ2-1, with a tentative D call TRBD2 (6 bases). CDR3 length equals 13 residues. Trimming left V 1 base short and J 10 bases short, with 12 bases between. Germline V gene data show CDR1 as SGHRS and CDR2 as YFSETQ. CDR3 loop: CASSLSLAGEQFF. As DNA, the CDR3 is TGCGCCAGCAGCTTGTCACTAGCCGGGGAGCAGTTCTTC.

This clone was detected only a few times. The gene calls are TRBV9 and TRBJ2-7; no reliable D call. In germline, CDR1 is SGDLS, CDR2 YYNGEE. The CDR3 contains 11 residues. Trimming shortened V by 5 bases and J by 3 bases, and 6 bases separated the two germline ends. The CDR3 sequence is CASRVSYEQYF. The CDR3 nucleotides read TGTGCCAGCAGGGTTAGCTACGAGCAGTACTTC.

The V and J genes are TRBV21-1 and TRBJ2-7. TRBV21-1 is marked as a pseudogene. The CDR3 consists of 13 residues. In DNA, the CDR3 is TGTGCCAGCAGCAAAAGATGGGTTTACGAGCAGTACTTC. Translating it yields CASSKRWVYEQYF.